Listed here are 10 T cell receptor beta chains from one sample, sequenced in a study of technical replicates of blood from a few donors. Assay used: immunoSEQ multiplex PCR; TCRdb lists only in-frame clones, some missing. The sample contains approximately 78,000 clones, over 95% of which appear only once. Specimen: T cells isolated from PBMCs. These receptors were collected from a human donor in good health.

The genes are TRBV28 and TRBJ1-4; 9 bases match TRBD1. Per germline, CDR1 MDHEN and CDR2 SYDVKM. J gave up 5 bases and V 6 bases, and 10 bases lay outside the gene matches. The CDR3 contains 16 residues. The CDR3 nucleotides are TGTGCCAGCAGGAATTTCGGGACAGGGCCGAATGAAAAACTGTTTTTT. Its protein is CASRNFGTGPNEKLFF. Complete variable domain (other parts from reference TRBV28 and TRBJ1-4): DVKVTQSSRYLVKRTGEKVFLECVQDMDHENMFWYRQDPGLGLRLIYFSYDVKMKEKGDIPEGYSVSREKKERFSLILESASTNQTSMYLCASRNFGTGPNEKLFFGSGTQLSVL.

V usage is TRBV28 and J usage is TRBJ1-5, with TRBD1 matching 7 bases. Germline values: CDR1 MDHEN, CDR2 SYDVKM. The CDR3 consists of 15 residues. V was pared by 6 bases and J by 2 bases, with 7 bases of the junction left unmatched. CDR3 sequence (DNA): TGTGCCAGCAGCTACGACAGGGCGGGCAATCAGCCCCAGCATTTT. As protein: CASSYDRAGNQPQHF.

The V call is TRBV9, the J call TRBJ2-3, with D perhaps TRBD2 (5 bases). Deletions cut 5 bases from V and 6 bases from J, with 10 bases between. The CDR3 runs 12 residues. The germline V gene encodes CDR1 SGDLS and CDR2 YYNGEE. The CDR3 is CASRGDVDTQYF. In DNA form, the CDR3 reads TGTGCCAGCAGGGGAGATGTTGATACGCAGTATTTT.

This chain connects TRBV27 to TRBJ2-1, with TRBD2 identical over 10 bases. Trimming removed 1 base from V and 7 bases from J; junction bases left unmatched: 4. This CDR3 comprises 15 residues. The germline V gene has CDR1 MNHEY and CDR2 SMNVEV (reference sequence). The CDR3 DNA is TGTGCCAGCAGTTTATATAGCGGGAGGAAGAATGAGCAGTTCTTC. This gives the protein CASSLYSGRKNEQFF.

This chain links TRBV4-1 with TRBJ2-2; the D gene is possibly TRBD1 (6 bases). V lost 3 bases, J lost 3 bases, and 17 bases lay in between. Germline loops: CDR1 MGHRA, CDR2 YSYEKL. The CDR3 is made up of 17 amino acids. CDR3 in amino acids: CASSQDGTGSDTGELFF. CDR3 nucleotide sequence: TGCGCCAGCAGCCAGGACGGTACAGGGTCCGACACCGGGGAGCTGTTTTTT.

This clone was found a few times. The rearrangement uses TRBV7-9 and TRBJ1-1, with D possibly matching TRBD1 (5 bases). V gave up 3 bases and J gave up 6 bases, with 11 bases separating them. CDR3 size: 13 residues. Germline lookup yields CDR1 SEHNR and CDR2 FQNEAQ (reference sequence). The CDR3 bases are TGTGCCAGCAGCTTTGGGGGGATCTCTGAAGCTTTCTTT. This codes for CASSFGGISEAFF.

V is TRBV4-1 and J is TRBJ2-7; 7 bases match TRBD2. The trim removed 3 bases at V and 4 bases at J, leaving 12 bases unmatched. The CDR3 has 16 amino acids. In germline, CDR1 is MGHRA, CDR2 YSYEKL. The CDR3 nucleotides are TGCGCCAGCAGCCATCGGGCTAGCGGCAGAACGTACGAGCAGTACTTC. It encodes CASSHRASGRTYEQYF.

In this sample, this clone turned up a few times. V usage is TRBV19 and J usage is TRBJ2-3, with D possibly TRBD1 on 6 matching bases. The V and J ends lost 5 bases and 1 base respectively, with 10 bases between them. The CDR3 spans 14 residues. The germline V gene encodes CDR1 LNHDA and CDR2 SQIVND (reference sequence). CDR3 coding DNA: TGTGCCAGTAGTGTAAACAGGGGCACAGATACGCAGTATTTT. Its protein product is CASSVNRGTDTQYF. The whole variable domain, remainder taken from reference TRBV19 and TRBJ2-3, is DGGITQSPKYLFRKEGQNVTLSCEQNLNHDAMYWYRQDPGQGLRLIYYSQIVNDFQKGDIAEGYSVSREKKESFPLTVTSAQKNPTAFYLCASSVNRGTDTQYFGPGTRLTVL.

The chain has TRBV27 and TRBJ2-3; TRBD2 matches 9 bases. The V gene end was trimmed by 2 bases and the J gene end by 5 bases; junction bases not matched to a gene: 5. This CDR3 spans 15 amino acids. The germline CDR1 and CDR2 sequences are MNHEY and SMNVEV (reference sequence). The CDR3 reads CASSLLAGSGDTQYF. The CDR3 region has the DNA TGTGCCAGCAGTTTACTAGCGGGGTCCGGAGATACGCAGTATTTT.

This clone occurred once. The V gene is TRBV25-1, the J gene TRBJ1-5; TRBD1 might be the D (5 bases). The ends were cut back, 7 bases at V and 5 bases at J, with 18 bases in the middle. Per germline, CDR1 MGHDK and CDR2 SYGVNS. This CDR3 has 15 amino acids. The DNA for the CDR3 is TGTGCCAGCACACCCCCCGGGGGGGAGGATCAGCCCCAGCATTTT. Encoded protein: CASTPPGGEDQPQHF.